Listed below are T cell receptor beta chains from one sample, sequenced in a study of cytomegalovirus exposure and HLA in healthy donors. Produced via immunoSEQ multiplex PCR; TCRdb's table is partial and in-frame only. In total, the table holds around 200,000 clones. Sequencing used PBMCs. These receptors were taken from a girl aged 2-10 years in good health and CMV-seropositive. Each CDR3 is given with its conserved first and last residue. D genes are given only for firm matches.

j_call | d_call | v_call | cdr3_aa | cdr3_nt
TRBJ1-6 | NA | TRBV18 | CASSPETGGNNSPLHF | TGTGCCAGCTCACCAGAGACAGGAGGAAATAATTCACCCCTCCACTTT
TRBJ2-3 | TRBD2 | TRBV5-1 | CASSLGTSGRTSTDTQYF | TGCGCCAGCAGCTTGGGGACTAGCGGGCGAACTAGCACAGATACGCAGTATTTT
TRBJ1-4 | TRBD1 | TRBV29-1 | CSVADRGHGKLFF | TGCAGCGTTGCGGACAGGGGGCACGGAAAACTGTTTTTT
TRBJ1-5 | NA | TRBV6-1 | CASSELDSEWNQPQHF | TGTGCCAGCAGTGAACTTGACAGCGAGTGGAATCAGCCCCAGCATTTT
TRBJ1-4 | NA | TRBV7-9 | CASSPRQVLQTNEKLFF | TGTGCCAGCAGCCCGAGACAGGTATTGCAAACTAATGAAAAACTGTTTTTT
TRBJ1-1 | NA | TRBV7-8 | CASSLGQRNTEAFF | TGTGCCAGCAGCTTAGGACAGAGAAACACTGAAGCTTTCTTT
TRBJ2-3 | NA | TRBV7-2 | CASSLGPSGIYDTQYF | TGTGCCAGCAGCTTAGGCCCCTCGGGGATATACGATACGCAGTATTTT
TRBJ2-7 | TRBD1 | TRBV4-1 | CASSLRGLDGEQYF | TGCGCCAGCAGTCTAAGGGGGCTAGATGGGGAGCAGTACTTC
TRBJ2-3 | TRBD2 | TRBV9 | CASSVAASGSTDTQYF | TGTGCCAGCAGCGTAGCGGCTAGCGGGAGCACAGATACGCAGTATTTT
TRBJ1-3 | TRBD1 | TRBV18 | CASSPGTGMDF | TGTGCCAGCTCACCCGGGACAGGGATGGATTTT
TRBJ1-1 | NA | TRBV10-1 | CASRGGTEAFF | TGCGCCAGCCGGGGGGGCACTGAAGCTTTCTTT
TRBJ1-1 | TRBD1 | TRBV4-1 | CASSQSSGQGQTEAFF | TGCGCCAGCAGCCAATCCTCGGGACAGGGGCAAACTGAAGCTTTCTTT
TRBJ2-7 | NA | TRBV6-8 | CASSFLAASYEQYF | TGTGCCAGCAGTTTTCTAGCAGCCTCCTACGAGCAGTACTTC
TRBJ2-7 | TRBD2 | TRBV19 | CATALAGDEQYF | TGTGCCACAGCACTAGCGGGAGACGAGCAGTACTTC
TRBJ1-1 | TRBD1 | TRBV7-6 | CASSWGTGVNTEAFF | TGTGCCAGCAGCTGGGGGACAGGGGTGAACACTGAAGCTTTCTTT
TRBJ1-2 | TRBD1 | TRBV2 | CASSYGQGGGYTF | TGTGCCAGCAGTTACGGACAGGGTGGGGGCTACACCTTC
TRBJ2-2 | NA | TRBV5-4 | CASRRMDPGNGELFF | TGTGCCAGCCGAAGGATGGACCCGGGGAACGGGGAGCTGTTTTTT
TRBJ1-1 | NA | TRBV7-8 | CASSPRGRGDTEAFF | TGTGCCAGCAGCCCGCGGGGGCGGGGGGACACTGAAGCTTTCTTT
TRBJ1-2 | NA | TRBV27 | CASSLGRNYGYTF | TGTGCCAGCAGTTTAGGGAGAAACTATGGCTACACCTTC
TRBJ1-5 | NA | TRBV10-1 | CASIRREPQHF | TGCGCCAGCATTCGCCGGGAACCCCAGCATTTT
TRBJ2-1 | NA | TRBV7-6 | CASSRSHRDLYNEQFF | TGTGCCAGCAGCCGTTCCCACAGGGATCTCTACAATGAGCAGTTCTTC
TRBJ2-2 | NA | TRBV10-1 | CASSREVANTGELFF | TGCGCCAGCTCGAGGGAGGTAGCGAACACCGGGGAGCTGTTTTTT
TRBJ2-7 | TRBD1 | TRBV6-5 | CASRLTGTDPYEQYF | TGTGCCAGCAGACTAACCGGGACAGACCCCTACGAGCAGTACTTC
TRBJ2-5 | TRBD2 | TRBV7-3 | CASSAQGLAGEVTQYF | TGTGCCAGCAGCGCACAAGGACTAGCGGGAGAGGTGACCCAGTACTTC
TRBJ1-2 | NA | TRBV6-1 | CASSFGGANYGYTF | TGTGCCAGCAGTTTCGGCGGGGCTAACTATGGCTACACCTTC
TRBJ2-1 | TRBD2 | TRBV5-8 | CASSSGMVGGRGNEQFF | TGTGCCAGCAGCTCGGGTATGGTGGGAGGGAGAGGGAATGAGCAGTTCTTC
TRBJ2-5 | NA | TRBV5-1 | CASSLIGTQETQYF | TGCGCCAGCAGCTTGATTGGTACTCAAGAGACCCAGTACTTC
TRBJ1-1 | NA | TRBV6-4 | CASSVTLQAEAFF | TGTGCCAGCAGTGTTACACTACAGGCTGAAGCTTTCTTT
TRBJ2-7 | NA | TRBV19 | CASSITGFNYEQYF | TGTGCCAGTAGTATCACAGGGTTTAACTACGAGCAGTACTTC
TRBJ1-2 | NA | TRBV5-1 | CASSLEGQGGYTF | TGCGCCAGCAGCTTGGAAGGGCAGGGCGGCTACACCTTC
TRBJ2-7 | NA | TRBV7-2 | CASSSTGYEQYF | TGTGCCAGCAGTTCTACAGGCTACGAGCAGTACTTC
TRBJ2-3 | TRBD2 | TRBV6-1 | CASTGGADTTDTQYF | TGTGCCAGCACCGGGGGGGCAGATACCACAGATACGCAGTATTTT
TRBJ2-7 | TRBD1 | TRBV7-9 | CASSPTGIYEQYF | TGTGCCAGCAGCCCGACAGGGATTTACGAGCAGTACTTC
TRBJ2-2 | NA | TRBV7-9 | CASSLRTNGELFF | TGTGCCAGCAGCTTAAGGACTAACGGGGAGCTGTTTTTT
TRBJ1-5 | NA | TRBV7-2 | CASSSTFDRYDNQPQHF | TGTGCCAGCAGCTCCACCTTCGACAGGTACGACAATCAGCCCCAGCATTTT
TRBJ1-1 | NA | TRBV29-1 | CSVRGDTEAFF | TGCAGCGTTCGGGGAGACACTGAAGCTTTCTTT
TRBJ1-5 | NA | TRBV27 | CASSFLNQPQHF | TGTGCCAGCAGTTTCCTTAATCAGCCCCAGCATTTT
TRBJ1-5 | NA | TRBV6-5 | CASRFKEGSLHF | TGTGCCAGCAGATTTAAAGAGGGAAGCTTACATTTT
TRBJ2-6 | TRBD2 | TRBV28 | CASRGGTSGANVLTF | TGTGCCAGCAGGGGAGGGACCTCTGGGGCCAACGTCCTGACTTTC
TRBJ2-1 | TRBD1 | TRBV7-9 | CASSAQGASEQFF | TGTGCCAGCAGCGCACAGGGGGCTAGCGAGCAGTTCTTC
TRBJ1-3 | NA | TRBV27 | CASSFTSGRDSGNTIYF | TGTGCCAGCAGTTTCACCTCCGGCAGGGACTCTGGAAACACCATATATTTT
TRBJ2-7 | TRBD2 | TRBV4-2 | CASSQGGLADWYEQYF | TGTGCCAGCAGCCAAGGGGGACTAGCGGATTGGTACGAGCAGTACTTC
TRBJ2-3 | NA | TRBV4-1 | CASSQDLAGYTDTQYF | TGCGCCAGCAGCCAAGATCTGGCGGGGTACACAGATACGCAGTATTTT
TRBJ2-5 | TRBD2 | TRBV11-2 | CASSFGTSGDQETQYF | TGTGCCAGCAGCTTTGGGACTAGCGGGGACCAAGAGACCCAGTACTTC
TRBJ2-7 | TRBD1 | TRBV18 | CASSPGQGMGQYF | TGTGCCAGCTCACCGGGACAGGGAATGGGGCAGTACTTC
TRBJ2-5 | TRBD2 | TRBV2 | CASSEELAGIRETQYF | TGTGCCAGCAGTGAAGAGCTAGCGGGAATTAGGGAGACCCAGTACTTC